This TCR beta chain was sequenced for a study of monozygotic twins with inflammatory bowel disease. CDR1 and CDR2 (germline): SNHLY, FYNNEI. CDR3 length equals 14 residues. Study-wide results and caveats: Findings did not support one strong IBD-associated signal or clonotype. None of the different T cell subtypes could be distinguished from one another. Healthy co-twins exceeded IBD patients in TCRbeta diversity as measured by inverse Simpson.

Template switching incorporated UMIs with a 6-nucleotide sample barcode. TCRdb reprocessed the 5' RACE reads; each CDR3 protein has one entry and no DNA is given. The sample data list a few hundred thousand distinct CDR3 sequences. Comment on this clonotype: Its antigen is currently unknown.

The rearrangement links TRBV2 to TRBJ1-1. This sequence was found in a human donor with ulcerative colitis or Crohn's disease, or a healthy co-twin of an affected twin (not recorded which). Sequencing was done on a sample of blood. The CDR3: CASSVLSMNTEAFF.